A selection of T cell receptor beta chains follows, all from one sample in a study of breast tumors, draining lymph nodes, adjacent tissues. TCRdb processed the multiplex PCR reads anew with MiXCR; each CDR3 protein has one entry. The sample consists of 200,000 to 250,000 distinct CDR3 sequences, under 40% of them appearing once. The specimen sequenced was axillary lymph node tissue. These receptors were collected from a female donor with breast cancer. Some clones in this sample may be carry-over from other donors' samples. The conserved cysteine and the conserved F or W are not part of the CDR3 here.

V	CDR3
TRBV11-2	ASSKTAGGQSDTQY
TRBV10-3	AISTGQISGANVLT
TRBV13	ASSLAGGTYEQY
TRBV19	ASRWTGGEEKLF
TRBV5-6	ASSLLGQGAYGYT
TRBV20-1	SARGLLVSGSSYEQY
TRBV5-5	ASSWVPGLSSYNEQF
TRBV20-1	SARDLTSGTAGFYEQY
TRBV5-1	ASSLAGGPAGELF
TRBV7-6	ASSLRGIDQPQH
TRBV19	ASSRQGAYSNQPQH
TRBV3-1	ASSQEGLAYEQF
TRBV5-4	SVGMGGHQPQH
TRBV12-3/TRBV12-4	ASSSTSRETQY
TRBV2	ASKAEANTGELF
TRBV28	ASSTLEGGTEQY
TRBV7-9	ASSQTRLQGYNEQF
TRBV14	ASSQDRGNPGEAYGYT
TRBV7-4	ASRIVNSGTGGETQY
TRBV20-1	SARAGLAGEEQY
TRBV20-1	SARDPSGRDTIY
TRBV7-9	ASSLEGAGSYNEQF
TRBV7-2	ASRLPGGNTGELF
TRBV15	ATRRGLSSYNEQF
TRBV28	ASSFPAGAHQPQH
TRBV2	ASTAGIQGYEQY
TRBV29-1	SVEKDRGRGYT
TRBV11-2	ASSPSSPHSYEQY
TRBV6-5	ASSETSGRSDTQY
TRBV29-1	SVGGRRGGYT
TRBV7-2	ASSLAGTSIDEQY
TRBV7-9	ASSPQTGKGLEKLF
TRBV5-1	ASSPGRLAGVYEQY
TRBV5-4	ASSSAGVPSGSTIY
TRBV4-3	ASSQDIGTGSGDTQY
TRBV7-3	ASSLTGRTDLRGTQY
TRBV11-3	ASSDRDEQY
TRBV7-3	ASSLKGDRQNTGELF
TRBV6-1	ASSHEGGVKTQY
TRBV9	ASSGASSGSSTDTQY
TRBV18	ASSPLAGDQPQH
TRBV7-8	ASSLPTGGGGELF
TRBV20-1	SARDRFSGAPQWEF
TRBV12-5	ASGLGETQY
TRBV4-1	ASSQATRGAGAYEQY
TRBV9	ASSVGTGQETQS
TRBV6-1	AGRPGSTDTQY
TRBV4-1	ASSQAWTGTWGELF
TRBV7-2	ASSPQANQPQH
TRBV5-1	ASSRSGGNEQY
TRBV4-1	ASSQDRVGGEARETQY
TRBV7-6	ASTLSSLSTDTQY
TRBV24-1	ATSGGTDTQY
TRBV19	ASSILGTPETQY
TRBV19	ASSPDRDINTEAF